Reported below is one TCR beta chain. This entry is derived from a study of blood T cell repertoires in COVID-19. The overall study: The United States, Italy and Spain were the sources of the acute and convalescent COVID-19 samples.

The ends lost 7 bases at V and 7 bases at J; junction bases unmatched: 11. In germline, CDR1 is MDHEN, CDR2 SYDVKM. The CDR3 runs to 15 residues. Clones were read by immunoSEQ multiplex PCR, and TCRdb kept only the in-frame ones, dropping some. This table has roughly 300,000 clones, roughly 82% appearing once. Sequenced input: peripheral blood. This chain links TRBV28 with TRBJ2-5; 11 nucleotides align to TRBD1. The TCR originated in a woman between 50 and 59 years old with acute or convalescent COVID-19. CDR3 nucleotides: TGTGCCAGCACCCCCCTGCGGACAGGGGGCGCGACCCAGTACTTC. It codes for CASTPLRTGGATQYF.